These T cell receptor beta chains were read from a single sample in a study. Each CDR3 protein gets one entry after TCRdb re-called the RT-PCR reads with MiXCR. The sample lists about 680,000 distinct CDR3 sequences, 14% occurring once. Input material: memory CD4+ T cells from blood. These receptors originate from a female donor in good health, serving as a healthy control. Both conserved end residues are part of each CDR3. Size is omitted from some rows. Given values are once, few, many or a class for expanded clones.

v_gene,abundance,CDR3aa
TRBV6-5,many,CASRVAGGTDTQYF
TRBV10-3,few,CAISLGQKANYGYTF
TRBV6-6,NA,CASSLDSMGGYTF
TRBV7-2,NA,CASSLAWDTGELFF
TRBV7-2,NA,CASSYSGDYEQYF
TRBV5-1,few,CASSLAGGSDGYTF
TRBV5-1,NA,CASSLDRGGSGNTIYF
TRBV20-1,many,CSARAARDRSGYEQYF
TRBV6-2/TRBV6-3,NA,CASSTDRGASFYNEQFF
TRBV29-1,few,CSVDETGTSGYNEQFF
TRBV7-6,NA,CASSLSLGQGSYEQYF
TRBV20-1,many,CSGSPGSGTDTQYF
TRBV7-8,NA,CASSSLLAGAAKNIQYF
TRBV20-1,NA,CSAINRQGVTDAQYF
TRBV20-1,NA,CSARVGREVRDTQYF
TRBV3-1,NA,CASSQGPLGNQPQHF
TRBV12-3/TRBV12-4,few,CASSLAVGQYNEQFF
TRBV12-3/TRBV12-4,many,CASSLVRGAFGSEQYF
TRBV9,NA,CASSASKNIQYF
TRBV25-1,NA,CASSEAYRVPFEQYF
TRBV6-5,NA,CASSSIRGGAGYGYTF
TRBV11-3,NA,CASSRGTSGDTQYF
TRBV5-6,few,CASSAHSNQPQHF
TRBV20-1,NA,CSARDLRTGNSGNTIYF
TRBV4-1,many,CASSPAELNEKLFF
TRBV20-1,many,CSAPGLAAGYSYEQYF